A single sample is the source of the 18 T cell receptor beta chains below, sequenced in a study of cytomegalovirus exposure and HLA in healthy donors. PCR primers comprised 60 Vbeta and 13 Jbeta primers. Assay: immunoSEQ multiplex PCR; the TCRdb copy retains only in-frame clones and omits some. Among approximately 100,000 clones listed, 70% to 80% were seen once. The sample was PBMCs. Receptors were obtained from a woman aged 40 to 50 in good health and CMV-seropositive.

Here the CDR3 DNA reads TGTGCCAGCAGCTTAGAGTCTATTAATTCACCCCTCCACTTT. It codes for CASSLESINSPLHF. V gene TRBV7-9 combines with J gene TRBJ1-6; D not resolved. This CDR3 region has 14 residues. The germline gives CDR1 SEHNR, CDR2 FQNEAQ (reference sequence). Trimming took off 1 base at V and 6 bases at J, with 7 bases between the two ends. Drawing the rest from reference TRBV7-9 and TRBJ1-6, the complete variable domain is DTGVSQNPRHKITKRGQNVTFRCDPISEHNRLYWYRQTLGQGPEFLTYFQNEAQLEKSRLLSDRFSAERPKGSFSTLEIQRTEQGDSAMYLCASSLESINSPLHFGNGTRLTVT.

This clone was counted once. One end of the junction does not line up with germline, which may come from a read error. The CDR3, as DNA: TGTGCCAGTAGGATAGGGGGGGGCCCCGGCGGGGAGCTGTTTTTT. Translating it yields CASRIGGGPGGELFF. The chain links TRBV19 to TRBJ2-2; perhaps TRBD2 as D (7 bases). Germline loops: CDR1 LNHDA, CDR2 SQIVND (reference sequence). CDR3 length: 15 amino acids. Full variable domain (outside the CDR3, taken from reference TRBV19 and TRBJ2-2): DGGITQSPKYLFRKEGQNVTLSCEQNLNHDAMYWYRQDPGQGLRLIYYSQIVNDFQKGDIAEGYSVSREKKESFPLTVTSAQKNPTAFYLCASRIGGGPGGELFFGEGSRLTVL.

DNA for the CDR3: TGTGCCAGCAGTCCGACTCGGGGGAGAAGTGGCTACACCTTC. This encodes CASSPTRGRSGYTF. The chain recombines TRBV6-1 with TRBJ1-2, with D possibly being TRBD1 (5 bases). V was cut by 5 bases and J by 7 bases, with 17 bases left in between. CDR3 length: 14 amino acids. Per the germline V gene, CDR1 is MNHNS and CDR2 is SASEGT.

The chain links TRBV25-1 to TRBJ1-1, with a possible D match to TRBD1 (6 bases). CDR1 and CDR2 from the germline V gene are MGHDK and SYGVNS. The CDR3 is 13 amino acids. V lost 10 bases, J lost 4 bases, and 16 bases lay in between. CDR3: CATGANRGTEAFF. As DNA, the CDR3 is TGTGCCACAGGGGCCAATAGAGGCACTGAAGCTTTCTTT.

The rearrangement links TRBV19 to TRBJ1-2; D perhaps matches TRBD1 (5 bases). Trimming took off 3 bases at V and 5 bases at J, with 22 bases between the two ends. This CDR3 region has 17 residues. The germline gives CDR1 LNHDA, CDR2 SQIVND (reference sequence). The CDR3 here is CASSIFRNMGRIYGYTF. The CDR3 coding sequence is TGTGCCAGTAGTATTTTCCGGAATATGGGGCGGATTTATGGCTACACCTTC.

The chain employs TRBV5-6 and TRBJ2-1; D possibly corresponds to TRBD1 (5 bases). Trimming stripped 9 bases from V and 7 bases from J, with 11 bases between. The CDR3 runs to 11 residues. Germline values: CDR1 SGHDT, CDR2 YYEEEE. CDR3 protein: CAIHQGNEQFF. Written as DNA, the CDR3 is TGTGCCATTCACCAGGGTAATGAGCAGTTCTTC.

This chain links TRBV19 with TRBJ2-3; the match to TRBD2 covers 8 bases. This CDR3 comprises 17 residues. The V and J ends lost 3 bases and 2 bases, in that order; junction bases with no gene match: 10. From germline, CDR1 is LNHDA and CDR2 SQIVND (reference sequence). The CDR3 loop is CASSIRSGGGLTDTQYF. The CDR3 DNA follows: TGTGCCAGTAGTATTAGGTCGGGGGGGGGCCTCACAGATACGCAGTATTTT.

This clone has just a few counts. This rearrangement joins TRBV5-1 to TRBJ2-3; 9 bases fit TRBD1. V gave up 5 bases and J gave up 1 base; unmatched junction bases: 5. This CDR3 has 15 amino acids. The germline V gene has CDR1 SGHRS and CDR2 YFSETQ. The DNA for the CDR3 is TGCGCCAGCAGACCACAGGGGGCCCGCACAGATACGCAGTATTTT. The encoded protein is CASRPQGARTDTQYF.

The V and J genes are TRBV7-2 and TRBJ2-5; D is possibly TRBD2 (6 bases). Looked up from germline, CDR1 is SGHTA and CDR2 is FQGNSA. This CDR3 region has 14 residues. Trimming removed 6 bases from V and 5 bases from J, with 16 bases in between. The CDR3 loop is CASRPGTLEETQYF. The CDR3 DNA reads TGTGCCAGCAGGCCCGGGACTTTGGAGGAGACCCAGTACTTC.

The chain couples TRBV6-5 to TRBJ1-1, with a possible D match to TRBD1 (6 bases). Between the trimmed V and J ends, which lost 5 bases and 5 bases, there was a span of 18 bases. The germline CDR1 and CDR2 sequences are MNHEY and SVGAGI. This CDR3 spans 15 amino acids. CDR3 nucleotides: TGTGCCAGCAGTCGAGGGGGTCCGGGGGGAACTGAAGCTTTCTTT. Its translation: CASSRGGPGGTEAFF.

Details on this clone: The sample contains more than one DNA sequence encoding this CDR3. This chain joins TRBV5-1 and TRBJ2-6, with TRBD1 as a possible D gene (5 bases). V was clipped by 0 bases and J by 4 bases, with 14 bases between them. Germline CDR1 and CDR2: SGHRS and YFSETQ. The CDR3 totals 17 residues. The CDR3, as DNA: TGCGCCAGCAGCTTGGCTGGCAGGGTAACCGGGGCCAACGTCCTGACTTTC. Translation gives CASSLAGRVTGANVLTF.

The chain recombines TRBV2 with TRBJ1-5; possible D gene TRBD1, 5 bases. Germline values: CDR1 SNHLY, CDR2 FYNNEI. The CDR3 has 14 amino acids. The V and J ends lost 3 bases and 6 bases respectively, with 12 bases between them. CDR3 bases: TGTGCCAGCAGTGACCAGGGTCGGGCTCAGCCCCAGCATTTT. Amino acids: CASSDQGRAQPQHF. The whole variable domain, filled in from reference TRBV2 and TRBJ1-5, reads EPEVTQTPSHQVTQMGQEVILRCVPISNHLYFYWYRQILGQKVEFLVSFYNNEISEKSEIFDDQFSVERPDGSNFTLKIRSTKLEDSAMYFCASSDQGRAQPQHFGDGTRLSIL.

This rearrangement joins TRBV2 to TRBJ1-5; D is perhaps TRBD1 (6 bases). With 7 bases removed from V and 2 bases from J, the gap between germline ends came to 15 bases. The germline V gene encodes CDR1 SNHLY and CDR2 FYNNEI. This CDR3 contains 15 residues. The CDR3 coding sequence is TGTGCCAGCATACTAGGACAGTTTGGCAATCAGCCCCAGCATTTT. This translates into CASILGQFGNQPQHF. Complete variable domain (other parts from reference TRBV2 and TRBJ1-5): EPEVTQTPSHQVTQMGQEVILRCVPISNHLYFYWYRQILGQKVEFLVSFYNNEISEKSEIFDDQFSVERPDGSNFTLKIRSTKLEDSAMYFCASILGQFGNQPQHFGDGTRLSIL.

The chain is built from TRBV27 and TRBJ1-2; 7 nucleotides match TRBD1. The length of the CDR3 is 13 residues. Losses at the gene ends were 6 bases for V and 6 bases for J; bases not matched to a gene: 7. Germline V lookup: CDR1 MNHEY, CDR2 SMNVEV (reference sequence). The CDR3 loop reads CASRLTGLDGYTF. CDR3 DNA sequence: TGTGCCAGCAGACTGACAGGGTTGGATGGCTACACCTTC.

V and J are TRBV30 and TRBJ1-6; no definite D call. Trimming pared 3 bases from V and 2 bases from J, leaving 11 bases between. The CDR3 has 15 amino acids. Germline values: CDR1 GTSNPN, CDR2 SVGIG (reference sequence). Here the CDR3 reads CAWRWAVTYNSPLHF. The DNA of the CDR3 is TGTGCCTGGAGATGGGCAGTTACCTATAATTCACCCCTCCACTTT.

This chain connects TRBV7-2 to TRBJ2-7; 7 positions match TRBD2. The J segment lost 4 bases and the V segment lost 3 bases, leaving 9 bases of the junction unmatched. The CDR3 runs to 15 residues. Germline CDR1 reads SGHTA; CDR2 reads FQGNSA. The chain's CDR3 is CASSFSGSPAYEQYF. The CDR3, as DNA: TGTGCCAGCAGCTTTAGCGGGTCCCCTGCGTACGAGCAGTACTTC.

This chain links TRBV27 with TRBJ1-2, with TRBD1 as a possible D gene (6 bases). This CDR3 spans 14 amino acids. V was clipped by 6 bases and J by 2 bases, with 13 bases between them. CDR1 is MNHEY, CDR2 SMNVEV, per germline (reference sequence). The CDR3 protein is CASRQQGSNYGYTF. CDR3 in DNA: TGTGCCAGCAGGCAACAGGGTTCCAACTATGGCTACACCTTC.

V gene TRBV5-1 combines with J gene TRBJ2-1; TRBD2 is a possible D gene (7 bases). The CDR3 has 16 amino acids. Trimming shortened V by 0 bases and J by 6 bases, and 16 bases separated the two germline ends. CDR1 and CDR2 from the germline V gene are SGHRS and YFSETQ. This CDR3 reads CASSLDQSGGSNEQFF. CDR3 DNA sequence: TGCGCCAGCAGCTTGGATCAATCGGGGGGCTCCAATGAGCAGTTCTTC.